This T cell receptor (beta chain) was found in a study of blood T cell repertoires in COVID-19. Overall study context: T cells, B-cell-depleted T cells, or PBMCs provided the cDNA or gDNA that served as material.

CDR3 length: 14 amino acids. V trimming: 0 bases; J trimming: 6 bases; junction bases outside the gene matches: 4. Germline values: CDR1 SGHRS, CDR2 YFSETQ. Original processing methods: For nucleated cells, counts were estimated from reference gene primer amplification. The repertoire was sequenced with immunoSEQ multiplex PCR; TCRdb's copy has only in-frame clones and lacks some. V and J calls and clone size come straight from that table; D and trimming were deduced from the DNA. This table holds tens of thousands of clones, roughly 90% found once. The receptor's source is a man aged 45-60 years with acute or convalescent COVID-19. V gene TRBV5-1 combines with J gene TRBJ2-3; the match to TRBD1 covers 7 bases. The sample taken for sequencing was peripheral blood. CDR3 DNA sequence: TGCGCCAGCAGCTTGGGGACAGGACGTGATACGCAGTATTTT. The encoded protein is CASSLGTGRDTQYF. The whole variable domain, filled in from reference TRBV5-1 and TRBJ2-3, reads KAGVTQTPRYLIKTRGQQVTLSCSPISGHRSVSWYQQTPGQGLQFLFEYFSETQRNKGNFPGRFSGRQFSNSRSEMNVSTLELGDSALYLCASSLGTGRDTQYFGPGTRLTVL.